These 3 T cell receptor beta chains came from one sample sequenced in a study of blood T cell repertoires in COVID-19. Clones were read by immunoSEQ multiplex PCR, and TCRdb kept only the in-frame ones, dropping some. Of about 240,000 clones in the sample, 75% to 90% were seen once. Sequenced sample: PBMCs or T cells enriched from blood (not recorded which). These receptors were obtained from a woman aged 30 to 39 who had recovered from COVID-19.

This clone was seen a handful of times. V gene TRBV11-2 combines with J gene TRBJ1-6; 7 nucleotides agree with TRBD1. Germline V gene lookup returns CDR1 SGHAT and CDR2 FQNNGV. The CDR3 covers 15 residues. V trimming: 5 bases; J trimming: 7 bases; junction bases outside the gene matches: 8. CDR3 nucleotide sequence: TGTGCCAGCAGCAAAGACAGGGCTCAGAATTCACCCCTCCACTTT. As protein: CASSKDRAQNSPLHF.

This clone was counted a single time. The chain links TRBV3-1 (or the pseudogene TRBV3-2) to TRBJ1-3; 7 bases map to TRBD1. The CDR3 covers 15 residues. CDR1 and CDR2 (germline): LGHDT, YNNKEL (reference sequence). V lost 4 bases to trimming and J lost 4 bases; unmatched junction nucleotides: 7. The CDR3 bases are TGTGCCAGCAGCCCCCGACAGGGAGAAGGAAACACCATATATTTT. Encoded protein: CASSPRQGEGNTIYF.

This sequence joins TRBV11-3 and TRBJ2-5, with 12 nucleotides matching TRBD2. The length of the CDR3 is 16 residues. Per germline, CDR1 SGHNT and CDR2 YENEEA. V trimming: 5 bases; J trimming: 2 bases; junction bases outside the gene matches: 6. The CDR3 here is CASSPGLAGIQETQYF. The CDR3 DNA follows: TGTGCCAGCAGCCCCGGACTAGCGGGGATTCAAGAGACCCAGTACTTC.